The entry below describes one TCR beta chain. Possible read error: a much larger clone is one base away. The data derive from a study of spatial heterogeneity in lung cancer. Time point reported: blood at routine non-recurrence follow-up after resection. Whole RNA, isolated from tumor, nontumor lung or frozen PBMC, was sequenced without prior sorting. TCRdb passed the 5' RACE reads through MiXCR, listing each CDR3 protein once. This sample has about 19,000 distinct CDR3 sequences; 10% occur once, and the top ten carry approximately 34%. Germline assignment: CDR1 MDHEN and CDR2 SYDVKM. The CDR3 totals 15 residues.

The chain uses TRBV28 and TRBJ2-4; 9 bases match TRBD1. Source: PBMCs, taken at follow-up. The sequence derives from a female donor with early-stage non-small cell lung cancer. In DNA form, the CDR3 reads TGTGTCAGCAGTACAGGGGGCGCAGCCAAAAACATTCAGTACTTC. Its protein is CVSSTGGAAKNIQYF.